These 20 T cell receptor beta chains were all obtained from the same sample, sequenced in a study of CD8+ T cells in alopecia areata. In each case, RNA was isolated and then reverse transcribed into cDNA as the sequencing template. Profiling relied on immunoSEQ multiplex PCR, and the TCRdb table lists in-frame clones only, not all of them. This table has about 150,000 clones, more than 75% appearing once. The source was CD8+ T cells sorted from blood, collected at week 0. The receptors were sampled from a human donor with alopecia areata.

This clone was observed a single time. The CDR3 loop reads CASSLFRVSYEQYF. CDR3 nucleotides: TGCGCCAGCAGTCTTTTCAGGGTCTCCTACGAGCAGTACTTC. V and J are TRBV23-1 and TRBJ2-7; D possibly corresponds to TRBD1 (5 bases). TRBV23-1 is an ORF for which the function is uncertain. Trimming removed 4 bases at V and 0 bases at J, with 10 bases between. The CDR3 runs to 14 residues.

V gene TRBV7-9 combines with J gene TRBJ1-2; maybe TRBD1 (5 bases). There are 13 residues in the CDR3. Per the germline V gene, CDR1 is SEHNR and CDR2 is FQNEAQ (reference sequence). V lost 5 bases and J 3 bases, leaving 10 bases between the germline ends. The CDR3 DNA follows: TGTGCCAGCAGCCCCCCGGGGGACTATGGCTACACCTTC. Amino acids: CASSPPGDYGYTF.

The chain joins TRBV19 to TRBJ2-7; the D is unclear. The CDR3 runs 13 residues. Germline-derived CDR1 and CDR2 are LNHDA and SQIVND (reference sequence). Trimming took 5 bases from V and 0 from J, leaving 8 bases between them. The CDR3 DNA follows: TGTGCCAGTAGTCTCAGTCTCTCCTACGAGCAGTACTTC. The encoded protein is CASSLSLSYEQYF.

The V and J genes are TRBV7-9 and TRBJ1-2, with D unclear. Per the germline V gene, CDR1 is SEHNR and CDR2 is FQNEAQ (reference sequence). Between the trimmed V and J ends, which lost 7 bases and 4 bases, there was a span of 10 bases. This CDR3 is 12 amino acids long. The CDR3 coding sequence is TGTGCCAGCACCGTGAGCGGCTATGGCTACACCTTC. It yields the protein CASTVSGYGYTF.

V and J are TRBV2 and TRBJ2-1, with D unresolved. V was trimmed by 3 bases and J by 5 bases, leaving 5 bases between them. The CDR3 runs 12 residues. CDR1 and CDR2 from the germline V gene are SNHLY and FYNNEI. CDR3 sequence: CASSDGNNEQFF. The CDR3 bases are TGTGCCAGCAGTGATGGCAACAATGAGCAGTTCTTC.

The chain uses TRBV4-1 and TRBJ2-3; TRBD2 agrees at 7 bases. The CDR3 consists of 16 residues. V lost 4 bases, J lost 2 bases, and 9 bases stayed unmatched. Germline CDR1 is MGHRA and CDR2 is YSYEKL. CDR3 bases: TGCGCCAGCAGCCTCGGTCCAGCGGGGTTCACAGATACGCAGTATTTT. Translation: CASSLGPAGFTDTQYF.

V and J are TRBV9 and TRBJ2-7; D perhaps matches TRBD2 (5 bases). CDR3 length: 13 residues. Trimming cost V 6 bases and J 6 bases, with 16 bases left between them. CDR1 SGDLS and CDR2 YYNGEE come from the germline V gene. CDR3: CASNPGGRGEQYF. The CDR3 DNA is TGTGCCAGCAACCCCGGAGGACGGGGCGAGCAGTACTTC.

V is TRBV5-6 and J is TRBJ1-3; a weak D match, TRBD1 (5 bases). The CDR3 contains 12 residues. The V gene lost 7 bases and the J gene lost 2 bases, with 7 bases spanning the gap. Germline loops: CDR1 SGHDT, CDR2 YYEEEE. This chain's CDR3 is CASEGPGNTIYF. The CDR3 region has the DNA TGTGCCAGCGAGGGACCTGGAAACACCATATATTTT.

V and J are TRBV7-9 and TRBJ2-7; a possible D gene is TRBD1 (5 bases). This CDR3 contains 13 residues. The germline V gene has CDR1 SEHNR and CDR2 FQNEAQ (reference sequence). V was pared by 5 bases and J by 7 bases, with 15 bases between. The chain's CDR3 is CASSPTPGWEQYF. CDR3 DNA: TGTGCCAGCAGCCCCACCCCAGGGTGGGAGCAGTACTTC.

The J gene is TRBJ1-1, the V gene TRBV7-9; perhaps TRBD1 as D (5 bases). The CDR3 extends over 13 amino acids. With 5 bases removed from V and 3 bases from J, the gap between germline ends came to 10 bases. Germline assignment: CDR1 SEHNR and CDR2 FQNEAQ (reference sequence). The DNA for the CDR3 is TGTGCCAGCAGCCCAGTAGGGGACACTGAAGCTTTCTTT. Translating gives CASSPVGDTEAFF.

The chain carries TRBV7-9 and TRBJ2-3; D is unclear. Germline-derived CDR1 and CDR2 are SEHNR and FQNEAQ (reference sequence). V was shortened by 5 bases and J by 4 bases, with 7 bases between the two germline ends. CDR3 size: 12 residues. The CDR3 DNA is TGTGCCAGCAGCCCTTGGGCAGATACGCAGTATTTT. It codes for CASSPWADTQYF.

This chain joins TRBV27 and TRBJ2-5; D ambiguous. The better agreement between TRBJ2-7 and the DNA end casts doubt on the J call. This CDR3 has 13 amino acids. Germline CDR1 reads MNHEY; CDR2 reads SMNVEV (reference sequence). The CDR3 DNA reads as TGTGCCAGCAGTTTATTCAATACCTACGAGCAGTACTTC. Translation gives CASSLFNTYEQYF.

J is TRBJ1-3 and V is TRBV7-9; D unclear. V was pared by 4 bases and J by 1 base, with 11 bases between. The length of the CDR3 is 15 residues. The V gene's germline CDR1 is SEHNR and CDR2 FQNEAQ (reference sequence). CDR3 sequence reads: CASSSTQSSGNTIYF. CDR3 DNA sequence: TGTGCCAGCAGCTCAACACAGAGTTCTGGAAACACCATATATTTT.

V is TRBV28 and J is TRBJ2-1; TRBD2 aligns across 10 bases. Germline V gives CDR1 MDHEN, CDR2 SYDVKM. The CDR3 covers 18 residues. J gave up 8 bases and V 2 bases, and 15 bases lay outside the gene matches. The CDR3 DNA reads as TGTGCCAGCAGTTTAAGGGTACTAGCGGGGCAAATGAGGGATGAGCAGTTCTTC. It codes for CASSLRVLAGQMRDEQFF.

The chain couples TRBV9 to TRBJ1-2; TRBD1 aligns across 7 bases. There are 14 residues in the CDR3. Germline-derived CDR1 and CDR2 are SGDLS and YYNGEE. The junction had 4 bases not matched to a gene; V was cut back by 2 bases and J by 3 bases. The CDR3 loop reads CASSVGGGDYGYTF. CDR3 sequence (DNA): TGTGCCAGCAGCGTTGGAGGGGGCGACTATGGCTACACCTTC.

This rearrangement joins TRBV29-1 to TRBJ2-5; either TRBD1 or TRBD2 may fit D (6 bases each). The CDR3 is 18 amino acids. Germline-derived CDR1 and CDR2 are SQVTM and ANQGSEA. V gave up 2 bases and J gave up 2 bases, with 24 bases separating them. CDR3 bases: TGCAGCGTTGAACCAGGTGTGGGCTTAGGGGGGCTTCAAGAGACCCAGTACTTC. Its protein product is CSVEPGVGLGGLQETQYF.

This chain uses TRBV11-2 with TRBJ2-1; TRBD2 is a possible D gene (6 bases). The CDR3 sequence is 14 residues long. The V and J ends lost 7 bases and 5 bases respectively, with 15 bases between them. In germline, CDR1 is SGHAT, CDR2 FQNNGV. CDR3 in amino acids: CASTPSGGNNEQFF. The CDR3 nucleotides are TGTGCCAGCACCCCGTCCGGCGGGAACAATGAGCAGTTCTTC.

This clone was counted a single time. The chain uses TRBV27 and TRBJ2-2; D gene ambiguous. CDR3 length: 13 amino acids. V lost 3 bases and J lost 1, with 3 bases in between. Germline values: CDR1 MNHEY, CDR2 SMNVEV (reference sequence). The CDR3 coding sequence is TGTGCCAGCAGTTTTGGGAACACCGGGGAGCTGTTTTTT. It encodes CASSFGNTGELFF.

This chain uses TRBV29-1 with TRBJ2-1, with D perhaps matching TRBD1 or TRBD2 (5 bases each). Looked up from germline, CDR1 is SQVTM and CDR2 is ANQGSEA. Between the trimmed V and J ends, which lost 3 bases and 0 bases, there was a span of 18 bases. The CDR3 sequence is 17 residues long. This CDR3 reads CSVDLGVAADSYNEQFF. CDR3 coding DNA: TGCAGCGTTGATCTGGGGGTGGCGGCAGACTCCTACAATGAGCAGTTCTTC.

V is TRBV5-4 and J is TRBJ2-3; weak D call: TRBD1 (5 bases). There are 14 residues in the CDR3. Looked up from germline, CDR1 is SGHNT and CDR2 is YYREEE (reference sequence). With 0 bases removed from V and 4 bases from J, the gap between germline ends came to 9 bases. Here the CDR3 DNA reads TGTGCCAGCAGCTTGGACCAGGGTTCAGATACGCAGTATTTT. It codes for CASSLDQGSDTQYF.